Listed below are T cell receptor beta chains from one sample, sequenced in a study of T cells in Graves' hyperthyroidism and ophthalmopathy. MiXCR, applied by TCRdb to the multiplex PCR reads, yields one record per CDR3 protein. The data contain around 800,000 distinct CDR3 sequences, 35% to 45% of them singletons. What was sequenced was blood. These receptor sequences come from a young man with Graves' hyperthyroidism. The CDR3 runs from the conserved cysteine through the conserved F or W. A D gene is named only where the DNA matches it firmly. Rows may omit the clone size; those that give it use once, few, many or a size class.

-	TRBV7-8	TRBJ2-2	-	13	TGTGCCAGCAGCTTTTACAGTGCCGGGGAGCTGTTTTTT	CASSFYSAGELFF
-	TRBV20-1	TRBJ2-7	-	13	TGCAGTGCTAGAGCTCGAGACAGCTACGAGCAGTACTTC	CSARARDSYEQYF
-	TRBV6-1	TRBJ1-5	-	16	TGTGCCAGCAGTAGTGGATACGCTTGGGGCAATCAGCCCCAGCATTTT	CASSSGYAWGNQPQHF
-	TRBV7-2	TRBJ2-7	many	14	TGTGCCAGCAGCTTCCCAGGGACGGGATACGAGCAGTACTTC	CASSFPGTGYEQYF
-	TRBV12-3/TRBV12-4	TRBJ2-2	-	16	TGTGCCAGCAGTTACTGGGGGACTTCAGGGGCCGGGGAGCTGTTTTTT	CASSYWGTSGAGELFF
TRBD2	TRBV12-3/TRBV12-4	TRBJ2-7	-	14	TGTGCCAGCAGAGAGCGGGGGGTGTCCTACGAGCAGTACTTC	CASRERGVSYEQYF
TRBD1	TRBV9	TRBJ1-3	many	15	TGTGCCAGCAGCGCCCGGACAGGGACCCGGAACACCATATATTTT	CASSARTGTRNTIYF
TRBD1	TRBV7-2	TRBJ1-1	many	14	TGTGCCAGCAGACTCTCGCCGGGACAGTCTGAAGCTTTCTTT	CASRLSPGQSEAFF
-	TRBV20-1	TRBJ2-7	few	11	TGCAGTGCTAGGGAGGGCCGAGAGCAGTACTTC	CSAREGREQYF
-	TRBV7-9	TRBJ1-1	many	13	TGTGCCAGCTTCGGGGGGGCGAACACTGAAGCTTTCTTT	CASFGGANTEAFF
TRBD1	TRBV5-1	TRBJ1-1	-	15	TGCGCCAGCAGCCAAGAAGGACAGGAGTACACTGAAGCTTTCTTT	CASSQEGQEYTEAFF